A single sample is the source of the 4 T cell receptor beta chains below, sequenced in a study of CD8 T cells in ankylosing spondylitis. TCRdb processed the 5' RACE reads anew with MiXCR; each CDR3 protein has one entry. Of roughly 35,000 distinct CDR3 sequences in the sample, 16% were seen once. Material: blood. The receptors stem from a male donor with ankylosing spondylitis or in good health (not recorded which).

This clonotype was recorded only once. The V call is TRBV5-1, the J call TRBJ1-3; D unclear. Germline CDR1 SGHRS, CDR2 YFSETQ. The CDR3 runs to 15 residues. Trimming removed 0 bases at V and 4 bases at J, with 11 bases between. CDR3: CASSLAEVHGNTIYF. Here the CDR3 DNA reads TGCGCCAGCAGCTTGGCCGAAGTTCACGGAAACACCATATATTTT. The variable domain in full, with the rest retrieved from reference TRBV5-1 and TRBJ1-3, is KAGVTQTPRYLIKTRGQQVTLSCSPISGHRSVSWYQQTPGQGLQFLFEYFSETQRNKGNFPGRFSGRQFSNSRSEMNVSTLELGDSALYLCASSLAEVHGNTIYFGEGSWLTVV.

The CDR3 DNA reads as TGCAGCGTTCAACCCCGGAGACAGCCTCAAGAGACCCAGTACTTC. It translates to CSVQPRRQPQETQYF. The chain is built from TRBV29-1 and TRBJ2-5; perhaps TRBD1 as D (5 bases). V was shortened by 5 bases and J by 2 bases, with 18 bases between the two germline ends. The V gene's germline CDR1 is SQVTM and CDR2 ANQGSEA. The CDR3 is 15 amino acids. Together with reference TRBV29-1 and TRBJ2-5, the CDR3 gives the full variable domain: SAVISQKPSRDICQRGTSLTIQCQVDSQVTMMFWYRQQPGQSLTLIATANQGSEATYESGFVIDKFPISRPNLTFSTLTVSNMSPEDSSIYLCSVQPRRQPQETQYFGPGTRLLVL.

This clonotype turned up a few times. The rearrangement uses TRBV6-1 and TRBJ2-2; 9 bases match TRBD2. Trimming at V came to 6 bases and at J to 3 bases, leaving 5 bases not matched to a gene. The CDR3 covers 15 residues. The germline gives CDR1 MNHNS, CDR2 SASEGT. In DNA, the CDR3 is TGTGCCAGCAGCTCCGGGACTAGCTACACCGGGGAGCTGTTTTTT. This translates into CASSSGTSYTGELFF.

This clonotype was picked up a small number of times. This chain links TRBV27 with TRBJ2-7; D unclear. The length of the CDR3 is 14 residues. V dropped 6 bases and J dropped 0 bases, with 12 bases sitting between them. The germline V gene has CDR1 MNHEY and CDR2 SMNVEV (reference sequence). DNA for the CDR3: TGTGCCAGCAGCTCGCGCGGCACCTCCTACGAGCAGTACGTC. Protein product: CASSSRGTSYEQYV.